Each of the 28 T cell receptor beta chains below was sequenced from the same sample in a study of T cell repertoires in cytomegalovirus infection. These receptors' targets are unknown. TCRdb re-analysed the reads in MiXCR, keeping a single row per CDR3 protein. The table records approximately 220,000 distinct CDR3 sequences, approximately 38% of them present only once. The sequenced sample was CD8+ T cells from cultured PBMCs, obtained from culture after CMV antigen stimulation. Receptor source: a human donor in good health (CMV status not recorded). Some clones in this sample may be carry-over from other donors' samples.

The chain recombines TRBV5-1 with TRBJ1-1, with unresolved D. Trimming shortened V by 0 bases and J by 5 bases, and 8 bases separated the two germline ends. CDR1 and CDR2 from the germline V gene are SGHRS and YFSETQ. There are 13 residues in the CDR3. CDR3 loop: CASSLAMGTEAFF. The DNA for the CDR3 is TGCGCCAGCAGCTTGGCCATGGGGACTGAAGCTTTCTTT.

This clonotype was picked up a small number of times. The chain couples TRBV4-1 to TRBJ1-1; 7 bases fit TRBD1. The CDR3 loop spans 15 amino acids. From germline, CDR1 is MGHRA and CDR2 YSYEKL. With V trimmed by 5 bases and J by 0 bases, 6 bases remained unmatched. CDR3 residues: CASSSAGGLNTEAFF. CDR3 nucleotide sequence: TGCGCCAGCAGCTCGGCAGGGGGTTTGAACACTGAAGCTTTCTTT.

V and J are TRBV19 and TRBJ2-1, with 9 bases fitting TRBD2. Trimming at V came to 7 bases and at J to 4 bases, leaving 5 bases not matched to a gene. The V gene's germline CDR1 is LNHDA and CDR2 SQIVND (reference sequence). CDR3 length: 14 amino acids. CDR3 protein: CASTAGGPYNEQFF. In DNA form, the CDR3 reads TGTGCCAGTACGGCGGGAGGGCCTTACAATGAGCAGTTCTTC.

This clonotype was observed at least ten times. V and J are TRBV5-4 and TRBJ2-2; 7 nucleotides line up with TRBD2. The junction had 7 bases not matched to a gene; V was cut back by 1 base and J by 7 bases. CDR1 and CDR2 from the germline V gene are SGHNT and YYREEE (reference sequence). CDR3 length: 15 amino acids. In nucleotides, the CDR3 is TGTGCCAGCAGCTTGATGACGGGGAGGGGCGGGGAGCTGTTTTTT. It yields the protein CASSLMTGRGGELFF.

This chain connects TRBV6-6 to TRBJ1-6, with D unclear. CDR1 MNHNY and CDR2 SVGAGI come from the germline V gene (reference sequence). CDR3 length: 18 amino acids. V gave up 2 bases and J gave up 0 bases, with 14 bases separating them. CDR3 sequence: CASSYPNTRSSYNSPLHF. The CDR3 DNA reads TGTGCCAGCAGTTACCCGAATACGAGGAGCTCCTATAATTCACCCCTCCACTTT.

This chain joins TRBV6-1 and TRBJ2-4; D gene ambiguous. The germline gives CDR1 MNHNS, CDR2 SASEGT. The CDR3 contains 16 residues. Between the trimmed V and J ends, which lost 2 bases and 3 bases, there was a span of 14 bases. In DNA, the CDR3 is TGTGCCAGCAGTGAACGGACGGAAATTGGCAAAAACATTCAGTACTTC. This sequence encodes CASSERTEIGKNIQYF.

The gene calls are TRBV6-1 and TRBJ2-7, with 8 nucleotides matching TRBD2. Trimming at V came to 2 bases and at J to 4 bases, leaving 7 bases not matched to a gene. This CDR3 has 15 amino acids. CDR1 and CDR2 from the germline V gene are MNHNS and SASEGT. The CDR3 nucleotides are TGTGCCAGCAGTGAACGGAGCGGGAGAGGTTACGAGCAGTACTTC. Encoded protein: CASSERSGRGYEQYF.

This chain connects TRBV4-1 to TRBJ2-1, with 7 bases that match TRBD2. The CDR3 sequence is 16 residues long. Germline CDR1 is MGHRA and CDR2 is YSYEKL. J lost 0 bases, V lost 3 bases, and 5 bases had no gene match. CDR3 DNA: TGCGCCAGCAGCCACCCAGCGGGATTCTCCTACAATGAGCAGTTCTTC. Its translation: CASSHPAGFSYNEQFF.

This sequence joins TRBV7-8 and TRBJ1-5; D is perhaps TRBD1 (5 bases). Looked up from germline, CDR1 is SGHVS and CDR2 is FQNEAQ. This CDR3 contains 15 residues. The V and J ends lost 5 bases and 0 bases respectively, with 11 bases between them. The CDR3 spells CASSRRGDSNQPQHF. For the CDR3, the DNA is TGTGCCAGCAGCCGAAGGGGAGATAGCAATCAGCCCCAGCATTTT.

V is TRBV12-3 or TRBV12-4 and J is TRBJ1-1; D is perhaps TRBD1 (5 bases). This CDR3 is 12 amino acids long. V lost 3 bases and J lost 6, with 8 bases in between. The CDR3 bases are TGTGCCAGCAGTTTCGGGGCTGCTGAAGCTTTCTTT. Translating it yields CASSFGAAEAFF.

The CDR3 DNA is TGTGCCAGCTACCCATCTACTAGCGGTACCTACGAGCAGTACTTC. Amino acids: CASYPSTSGTYEQYF. The chain couples TRBV28 to TRBJ2-7; 8 nucleotides line up with TRBD2. Germline V gene lookup returns CDR1 MDHEN and CDR2 SYDVKM. J gave up 2 bases and V 8 bases, and 11 bases lay outside the gene matches. The CDR3 is 15 amino acids.

On this clonotype: One end of the junction fails to match germline, which may point to a read error. The rearrangement links TRBV7-9 to TRBJ1-2; 8 positions match TRBD1. The CDR3 length is 16 residues. CDR1 is SEHNR, CDR2 FQNEAQ, per germline (reference sequence). The CDR3 here is CASSLAKDRGMSGYTF. CDR3 bases: TGTGCCAGCAGCCTAGCTAAAGACAGGGGAATGTCTGGCTACACCTTC. The full variable domain, completed using reference TRBV7-9 and TRBJ1-2, is DTGVSQNPRHKITKRGQNVTFRCDPISEHNRLYWYRQTLGQGPEFLTYFQNEAQLEKSRLLSDRFSAERPKGSFSTLEIQRTEQGDSAMYLCASSLAKDRGMSGYTFGSGTRLTVV.

Sample share makes this clonotype large. The V gene is TRBV2, the J gene TRBJ1-5, with D possibly matching TRBD1 (5 bases). The CDR3 contains 17 residues. In germline, CDR1 is SNHLY, CDR2 FYNNEI. The V end lost 4 bases, the J end lost 2 bases, and 18 bases lay between the germline ends. Here the CDR3 DNA reads TGTGCCAGCAGTGTCAGGGAGTTACGGATAGGCAATCAGCCCCAGCATTTT. This translates into CASSVRELRIGNQPQHF.

For the CDR3, the DNA is TGTGCCAGCAGCTTAATAGCGGGAGCCTACAATGAGCAGTTCTTC. As protein: CASSLIAGAYNEQFF. The gene calls are TRBV5-5 and TRBJ2-1, with TRBD2 identical over 9 bases. V was clipped by 2 bases and J by 2 bases; unmatched bases: 2. CDR3 length: 15 amino acids. Germline V gene lookup returns CDR1 SGHKS and CDR2 YYEKEE (reference sequence).

A few counts support this clonotype. CDR3 loop: CASSLNPGGYYEQYF. CDR3 DNA: TGTGCCAGCAGTTTAAACCCCGGGGGCTACTACGAGCAGTACTTC. This chain connects TRBV27 to TRBJ2-7; D assignment may be TRBD1 or TRBD2 (6 bases each). The CDR3 loop spans 15 amino acids. The germline CDR1 and CDR2 sequences are MNHEY and SMNVEV (reference sequence). V shed 2 bases and J shed 3 bases, with 14 bases lying between them.

There are many counts of this clonotype. CDR3 in amino acids: CASRRQGDYYEQYF. For the CDR3, the DNA is TGTGCCAGCAGACGACAGGGGGACTACTACGAGCAGTACTTC. The chain links TRBV7-2 to TRBJ2-7, with TRBD1 matching over 9 bases. Trimming at V came to 6 bases and at J to 3 bases, leaving 6 bases not matched to a gene. This CDR3 contains 14 residues. The germline CDR1 and CDR2 sequences are SGHTA and FQGNSA.

The CDR3 DNA reads as TGTGCCATCGGGGACAGGGCCTTCAACACTGAAGCTTTCTTT. Translated, it gives CAIGDRAFNTEAFF. V usage is TRBV10-3 and J usage is TRBJ1-1; 9 bases match TRBD1. The V gene's germline CDR1 is ENHRY and CDR2 SYGVKD. Trimming at V came to 8 bases and at J to 2 bases, leaving 6 bases not matched to a gene. The CDR3 contains 14 residues.

V usage is TRBV7-8 and J usage is TRBJ1-4; 8 nucleotides match TRBD1. This CDR3 is built from 15 residues. V shed 5 bases and J 5 bases; nucleotides not matched to a gene: 7. Germline CDR1 reads SGHVS; CDR2 reads FQNEAQ. For the CDR3, the DNA is TGTGCCAGCAGCATTAAGACAGGGGAAAATGAAAAACTGTTTTTT. This gives the protein CASSIKTGENEKLFF.

This clonotype has a count of ten or more. The V and J genes are TRBV7-2 and TRBJ2-1, with 9 bases identical to TRBD2. The V gene end was trimmed by 1 base and the J gene end by 7 bases; junction bases not matched to a gene: 8. The CDR3 length is 16 residues. The V gene's germline CDR1 is SGHTA and CDR2 FQGNSA. CDR3 amino acids: CASSLVLAGGLNEQFF. In DNA, the CDR3 is TGTGCCAGCAGCTTAGTATTGGCGGGGGGGCTGAATGAGCAGTTCTTC. The whole variable domain, filled in from reference TRBV7-2 and TRBJ2-1, reads GAGVSQSPSNKVTEKGKDVELRCDPISGHTALYWYRQSLGQGLEFLIYFQGNSAPDKSGLPSDRFSAERTGGSVSTLTIQRTQQEDSAVYLCASSLVLAGGLNEQFFGPGTRLTVL.

This clonotype was picked up a small number of times. V gene TRBV2 combines with J gene TRBJ2-7; D not certain. There are 15 residues in the CDR3. The V end was cut by 3 bases, the J end by 4 bases, with 16 bases between. Looked up from germline, CDR1 is SNHLY and CDR2 is FYNNEI. CDR3 loop: CASSESFATAYEQYF. The CDR3 nucleotides read TGTGCCAGCAGTGAGTCATTCGCGACGGCTTACGAGCAGTACTTC.

This chain connects TRBV28 to TRBJ2-3; 11 nucleotides align to TRBD2. The junction had 7 bases not matched to a gene; V was cut back by 7 bases and J by 4 bases. The CDR3 loop spans 15 amino acids. Germline V lookup: CDR1 MDHEN, CDR2 SYDVKM. CDR3 bases: TGTGCCAGCATTCTAGCGGGAGGAGTCCCAGATACGCAGTATTTT. This gives the protein CASILAGGVPDTQYF.

V and J are TRBV7-6 and TRBJ2-2, with 10 bases matching TRBD2. Germline V gene lookup returns CDR1 SGHVS and CDR2 FNYEAQ. The CDR3 loop spans 17 amino acids. The V segment lost 5 bases and the J segment 4 bases; nucleotides outside the gene matches: 10. The CDR3 DNA follows: TGTGCCAGCAGCCCCCCGCTAGCGGGAGAAGGCACCGGGGAGCTGTTTTTT. Protein sequence: CASSPPLAGEGTGELFF.

The chain couples TRBV5-1 to TRBJ2-2; TRBD2 might be the D (5 bases). V gave up 4 bases and J gave up 0 bases, with 13 bases separating them. This CDR3 is 16 amino acids long. In germline, CDR1 is SGHRS, CDR2 YFSETQ. CDR3 amino acids: CASSPLGGPNTGELFF. The DNA for the CDR3 is TGCGCCAGCAGCCCCCTCGGCGGGCCGAACACCGGGGAGCTGTTTTTT.

This clonotype showed up just a few times. This rearrangement joins TRBV7-2 to TRBJ2-5; tentative D call: TRBD2 (6 bases). This CDR3 has 15 amino acids. From germline, CDR1 is SGHTA and CDR2 FQGNSA. Trimming removed 7 bases from V and 0 bases from J, with 15 bases in between. CDR3 sequence: CASTSPRDYQETQYF. The CDR3 DNA follows: TGTGCCAGCACCTCACCCCGGGACTACCAAGAGACCCAGTACTTC.

V is TRBV6-1 and J is TRBJ2-7; D is unresolved. V lost 3 bases to trimming and J lost 6 bases, with 12 bases between them. Germline CDR1 is MNHNS and CDR2 is SASEGT. The CDR3 extends over 13 amino acids. In nucleotides, the CDR3 is TGTGCCAGCAGTGAGGCAAATGGGCCCGAGCAGTACTTC. It is translated as CASSEANGPEQYF.

This clonotype was detected many times. The V and J genes are TRBV7-9 and TRBJ2-3; 10 positions agree with TRBD2. Trimming took 5 bases from V and 5 from J; bases not matched to a gene: 13. The CDR3 spans 17 residues. Germline loops: CDR1 SEHNR, CDR2 FQNEAQ (reference sequence). The CDR3 region has the DNA TGTGCCAGCAGCGGCCAGCAGCGGGAGGGCCAGGGAGATACGCAGTATTTT. It is translated as CASSGQQREGQGDTQYF.

CDR3 bases: TGCGCCAGCAGCCACCGGGCCCAGAGGAACACTGAAGCTTTCTTT. Its protein product is CASSHRAQRNTEAFF. The V and J genes are TRBV4-1 and TRBJ1-1; unclear D gene. The CDR3 runs 15 residues. The germline V gene encodes CDR1 MGHRA and CDR2 YSYEKL. Trimming pared 3 bases from V and 1 base from J, leaving 12 bases between.

The V call is TRBV7-8, the J call TRBJ1-1; D gene ambiguous. The CDR3 spans 17 residues. V was pared by 2 bases and J by 1 base, with 17 bases between. CDR1 and CDR2 (germline): SGHVS, FQNEAQ. CDR3 loop: CASSLYMVDGENTEAFF. The CDR3, as DNA: TGTGCCAGCAGCTTATATATGGTTGACGGAGAGAACACTGAAGCTTTCTTT.